This T cell receptor (beta chain) stems from a study of T cell responses to AZD1222 COVID-19 vaccine. Broader study findings: Only a handful of AZD1222 recipients, roughly 6 in all, had baseline seropositivity. Targets within unmutated variant regions were reportedly found for nearly half of spike-specific TCRs. Clonal diversity may have been underestimated, and the donors were mostly white British, with more females than males. Across the whole spike, CD4 TCRs peaked at regions 160-218 and 743-854.

The V end lost 1 base, the J end lost 7 bases, and 14 bases lay between the germline ends. Germline V gene data show CDR1 as LGHDT and CDR2 as YNNKEL (reference sequence). This CDR3 spans 16 amino acids. Profiled with immunoSEQ multiplex PCR; TCRdb holds only in-frame clones, not every one. The table includes some 200,000 clones, 75% to 90% detected once. This clone has only a few counts. The antigen is not known. The V gene is TRBV3-1 (or the pseudogene TRBV3-2), the J gene TRBJ1-6; D is perhaps TRBD1 (5 bases). The sequence was obtained from an adult in good health. This specimen consisted of peripheral blood, obtained on day 0 of AZD1222 vaccination. The CDR3 sequence: CASSQGEGLPNSPLHF. CDR3 DNA: TGTGCCAGCAGCCAAGGGGAGGGGCTCCCCAATTCACCCCTCCACTTT.